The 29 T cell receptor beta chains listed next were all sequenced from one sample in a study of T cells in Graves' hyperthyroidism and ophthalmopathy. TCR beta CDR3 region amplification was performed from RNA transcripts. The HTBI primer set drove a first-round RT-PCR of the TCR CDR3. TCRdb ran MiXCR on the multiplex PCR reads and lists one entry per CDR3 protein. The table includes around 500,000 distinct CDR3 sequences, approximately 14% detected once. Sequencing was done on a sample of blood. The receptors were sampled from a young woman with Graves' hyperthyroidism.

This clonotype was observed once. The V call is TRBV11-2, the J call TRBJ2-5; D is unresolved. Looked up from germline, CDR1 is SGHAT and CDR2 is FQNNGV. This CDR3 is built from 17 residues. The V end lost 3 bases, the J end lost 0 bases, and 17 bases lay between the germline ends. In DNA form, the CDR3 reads TGTGCCAGCAGCTTGGCGACGTTCCCTAACTACCAAGAGACCCAGTACTTC. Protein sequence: CASSLATFPNYQETQYF. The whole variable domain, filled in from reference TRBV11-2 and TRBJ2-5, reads EAGVAQSPRYKIIEKRQSVAFWCNPISGHATLYWYQQILGQGPKLLIQFQNNGVVDDSQLPKDRFSAERLKGVDSTLKIQPAKLEDSAVYLCASSLATFPNYQETQYFGPGTRLLVL.

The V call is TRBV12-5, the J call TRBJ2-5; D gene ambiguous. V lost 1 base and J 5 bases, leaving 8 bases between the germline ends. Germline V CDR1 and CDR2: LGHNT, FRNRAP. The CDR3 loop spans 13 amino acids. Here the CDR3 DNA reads TGTGCTAGTGGTTTGGCGGTGTCCGAGACCCAGTACTTC. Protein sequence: CASGLAVSETQYF.

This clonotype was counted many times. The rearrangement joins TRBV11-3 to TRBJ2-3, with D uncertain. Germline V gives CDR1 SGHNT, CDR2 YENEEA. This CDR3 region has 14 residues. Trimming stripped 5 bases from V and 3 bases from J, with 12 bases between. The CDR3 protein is CASSQIGQTDTQYF. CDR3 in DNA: TGTGCCAGCAGCCAGATTGGCCAGACAGATACGCAGTATTTT.

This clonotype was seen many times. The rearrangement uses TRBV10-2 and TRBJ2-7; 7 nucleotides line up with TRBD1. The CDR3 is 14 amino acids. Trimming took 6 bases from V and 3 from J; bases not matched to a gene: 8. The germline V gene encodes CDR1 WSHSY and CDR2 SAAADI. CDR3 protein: CASSRDSNLYEQYV. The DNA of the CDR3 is TGCGCCAGCAGCCGGGACAGCAACCTCTACGAGCAGTACGTC.

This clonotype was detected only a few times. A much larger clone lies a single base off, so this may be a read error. The CDR3 protein is CASGSLPAGVGTDTQYF. DNA of the CDR3: TGTGCCAGCGGTTCACTACCTGCGGGGGTTGGCACAGATACGCAGTATTTT. The chain employs TRBV28 and TRBJ2-3; 7 bases are a match to TRBD2. Germline assignment: CDR1 MDHEN and CDR2 SYDVKM. The V segment lost 8 bases and the J segment 1 base; nucleotides outside the gene matches: 15. The CDR3 runs to 17 residues.

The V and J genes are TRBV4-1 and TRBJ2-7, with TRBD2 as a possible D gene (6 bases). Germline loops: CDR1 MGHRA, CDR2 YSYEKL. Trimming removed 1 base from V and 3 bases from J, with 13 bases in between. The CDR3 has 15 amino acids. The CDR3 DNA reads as TGCGCCAGCAGCCAAGGTTTGGGGGGATTCTACGAGCAGTACTTC. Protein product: CASSQGLGGFYEQYF.

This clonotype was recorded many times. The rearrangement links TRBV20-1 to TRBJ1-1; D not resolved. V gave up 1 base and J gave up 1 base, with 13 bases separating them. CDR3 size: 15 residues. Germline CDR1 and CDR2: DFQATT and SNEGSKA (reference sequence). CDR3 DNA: TGCAGTGCTAGAGGGGGATGGTCGGGGAACACTGAAGCTTTCTTT. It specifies CSARGGWSGNTEAFF.

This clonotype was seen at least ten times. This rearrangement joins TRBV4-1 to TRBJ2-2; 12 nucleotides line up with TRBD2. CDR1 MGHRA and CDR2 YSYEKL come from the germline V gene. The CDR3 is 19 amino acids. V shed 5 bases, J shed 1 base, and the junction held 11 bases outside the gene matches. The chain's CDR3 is CASSAGGTSGFQNTGELFF. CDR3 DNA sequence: TGCGCCAGCAGCGCAGGCGGGACTAGCGGGTTTCAGAACACCGGGGAGCTGTTTTTT.

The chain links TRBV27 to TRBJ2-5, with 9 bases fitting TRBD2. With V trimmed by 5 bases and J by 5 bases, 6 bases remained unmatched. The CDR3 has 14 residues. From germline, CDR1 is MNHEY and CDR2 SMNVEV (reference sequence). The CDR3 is CASSPGLAYETQYF. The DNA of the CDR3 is TGTGCCAGCAGTCCGGGACTAGCTTACGAGACCCAGTACTTC.

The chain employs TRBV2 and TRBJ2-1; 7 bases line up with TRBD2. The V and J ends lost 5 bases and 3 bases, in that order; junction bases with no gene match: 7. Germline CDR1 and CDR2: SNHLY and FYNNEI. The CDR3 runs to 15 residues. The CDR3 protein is CASSTRGGSYNEQFF. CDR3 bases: TGTGCCAGCAGTACCCGGGGCGGGAGCTACAATGAGCAGTTCTTC.

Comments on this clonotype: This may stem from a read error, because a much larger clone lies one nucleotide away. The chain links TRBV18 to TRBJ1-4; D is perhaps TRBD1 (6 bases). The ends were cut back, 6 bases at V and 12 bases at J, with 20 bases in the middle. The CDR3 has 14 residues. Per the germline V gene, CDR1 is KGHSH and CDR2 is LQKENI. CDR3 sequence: CASSRRQDWEELFF. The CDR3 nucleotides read TGTGCCAGCTCCCGACGACAGGATTGGGAAGAACTGTTTTTT.

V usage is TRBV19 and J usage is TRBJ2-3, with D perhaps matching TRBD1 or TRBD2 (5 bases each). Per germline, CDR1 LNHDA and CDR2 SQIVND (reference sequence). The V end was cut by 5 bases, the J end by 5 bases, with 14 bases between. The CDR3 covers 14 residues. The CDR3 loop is CASSFSGPRDTQYF. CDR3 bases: TGTGCCAGTAGTTTCTCGGGACCGCGAGATACGCAGTATTTT.

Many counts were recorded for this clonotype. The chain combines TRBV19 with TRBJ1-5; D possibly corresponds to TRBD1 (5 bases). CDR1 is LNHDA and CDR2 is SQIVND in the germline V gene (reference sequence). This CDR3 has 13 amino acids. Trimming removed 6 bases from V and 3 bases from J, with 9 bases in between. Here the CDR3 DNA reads TGTGCCAGTAGGACAGCGACCAATCAGCCCCAGCATTTT. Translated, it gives CASRTATNQPQHF.

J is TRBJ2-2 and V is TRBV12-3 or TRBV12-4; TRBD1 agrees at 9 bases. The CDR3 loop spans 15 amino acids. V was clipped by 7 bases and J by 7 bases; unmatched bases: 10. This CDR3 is CASTQTGGYGGELFF. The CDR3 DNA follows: TGTGCCAGCACCCAAACAGGGGGCTATGGCGGGGAGCTGTTTTTT.

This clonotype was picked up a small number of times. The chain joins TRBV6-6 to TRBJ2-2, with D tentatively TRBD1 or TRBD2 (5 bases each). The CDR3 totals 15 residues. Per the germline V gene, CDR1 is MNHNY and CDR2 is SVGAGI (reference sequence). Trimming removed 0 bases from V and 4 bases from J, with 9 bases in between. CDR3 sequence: CASSYSSGSTGELFF. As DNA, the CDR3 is TGTGCCAGCAGTTACTCTTCAGGGAGCACCGGGGAGCTGTTTTTT.

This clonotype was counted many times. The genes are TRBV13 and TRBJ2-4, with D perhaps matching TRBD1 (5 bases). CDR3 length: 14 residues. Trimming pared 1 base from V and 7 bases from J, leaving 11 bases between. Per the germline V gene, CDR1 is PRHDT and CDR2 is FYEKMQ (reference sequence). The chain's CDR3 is CASSLEGNANIQYF. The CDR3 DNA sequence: TGTGCCAGCAGCTTAGAGGGGAATGCGAACATTCAGTACTTC.

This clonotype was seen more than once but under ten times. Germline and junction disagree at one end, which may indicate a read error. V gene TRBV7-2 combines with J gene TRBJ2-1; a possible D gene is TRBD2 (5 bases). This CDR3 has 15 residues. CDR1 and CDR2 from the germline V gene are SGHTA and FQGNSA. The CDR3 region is CASSARRSSYNEQCF. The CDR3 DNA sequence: TGTGCCAGCAGCGCGCGGAGGAGCTCCTACAATGAGCAGTGCTTC.

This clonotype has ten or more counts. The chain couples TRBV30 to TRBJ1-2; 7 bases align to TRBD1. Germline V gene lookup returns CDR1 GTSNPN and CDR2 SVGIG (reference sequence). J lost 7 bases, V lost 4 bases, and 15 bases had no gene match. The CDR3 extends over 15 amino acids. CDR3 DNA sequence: TGTGCCTGGATTACCGGGACAGAAGGTCTTGGTGGCTACACCTTC. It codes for CAWITGTEGLGGYTF.

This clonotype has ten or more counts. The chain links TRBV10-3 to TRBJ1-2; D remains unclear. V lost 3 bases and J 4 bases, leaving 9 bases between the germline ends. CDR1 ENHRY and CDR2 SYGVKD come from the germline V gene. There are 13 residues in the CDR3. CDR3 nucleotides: TGTGCCATCAGTGAAGATAGACCCTATGGCTACACCTTC. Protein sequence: CAISEDRPYGYTF.

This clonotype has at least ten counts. CDR3 in DNA: TGTGCCGCAAGTACGAAGGGACTAGCGGGAGACGAGCAGTACTTC. Translated: CAASTKGLAGDEQYF. The chain links TRBV6-1 to TRBJ2-7, with 14 bases matching TRBD2. The V gene end was trimmed by 11 bases and the J gene end by 5 bases; junction bases not matched to a gene: 11. CDR1 and CDR2 from the germline V gene are MNHNS and SASEGT. This CDR3 is 15 amino acids long.

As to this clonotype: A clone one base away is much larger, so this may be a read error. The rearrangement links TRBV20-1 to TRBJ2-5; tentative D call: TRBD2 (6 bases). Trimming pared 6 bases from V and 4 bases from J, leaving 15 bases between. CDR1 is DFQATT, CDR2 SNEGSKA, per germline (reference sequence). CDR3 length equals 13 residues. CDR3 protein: CSARSVGGETQYF. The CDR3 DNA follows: TGCAGTGCCAGGAGCGTGGGGGGAGAGACCCAGTACTTC.

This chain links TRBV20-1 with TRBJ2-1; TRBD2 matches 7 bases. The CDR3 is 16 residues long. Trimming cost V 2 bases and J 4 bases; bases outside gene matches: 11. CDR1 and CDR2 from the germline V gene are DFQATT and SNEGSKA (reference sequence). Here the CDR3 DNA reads TGCAGTGCTAGAATCTCCGGGACTATAATTTACAATGAGCAGTTCTTC. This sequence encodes CSARISGTIIYNEQFF.

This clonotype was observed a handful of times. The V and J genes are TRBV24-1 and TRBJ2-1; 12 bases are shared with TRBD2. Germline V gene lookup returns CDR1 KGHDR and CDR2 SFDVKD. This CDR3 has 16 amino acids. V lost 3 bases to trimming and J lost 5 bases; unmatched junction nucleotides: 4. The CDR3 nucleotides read TGTGCCACCAGTGATCCTAGCGGGAGGGCCCACAATGAGCAGTTCTTC. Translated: CATSDPSGRAHNEQFF.

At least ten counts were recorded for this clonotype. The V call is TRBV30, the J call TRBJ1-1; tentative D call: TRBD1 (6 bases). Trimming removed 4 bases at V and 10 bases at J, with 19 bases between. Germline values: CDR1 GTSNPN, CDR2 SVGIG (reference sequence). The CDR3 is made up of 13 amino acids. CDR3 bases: TGTGCCTGGACGGCTACCACAGGGCAGGGAGCTTTCTTT. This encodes CAWTATTGQGAFF.

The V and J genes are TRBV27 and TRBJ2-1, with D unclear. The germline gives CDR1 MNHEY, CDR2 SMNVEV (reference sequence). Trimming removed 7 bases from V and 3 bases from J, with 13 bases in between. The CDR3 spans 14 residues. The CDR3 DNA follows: TGTGCCAGCACTCTATACACCGGCTACAATGAGCAGTTCTTC. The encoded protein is CASTLYTGYNEQFF.

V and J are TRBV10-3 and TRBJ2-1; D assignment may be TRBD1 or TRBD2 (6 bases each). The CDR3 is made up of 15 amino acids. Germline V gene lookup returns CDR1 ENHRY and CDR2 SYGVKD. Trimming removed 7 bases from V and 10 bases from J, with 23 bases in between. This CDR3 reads CAINPGGLRRREQFF. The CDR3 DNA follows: TGTGCCATCAACCCTGGGGGGCTTCGACGGAGGGAGCAGTTCTTC.

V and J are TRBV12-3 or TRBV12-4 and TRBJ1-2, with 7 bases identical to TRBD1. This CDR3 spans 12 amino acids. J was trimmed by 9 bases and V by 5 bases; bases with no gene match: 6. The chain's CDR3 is CASSPQTGSYTF. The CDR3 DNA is TGTGCCAGCAGTCCGCAGACAGGGAGCTACACCTTC.

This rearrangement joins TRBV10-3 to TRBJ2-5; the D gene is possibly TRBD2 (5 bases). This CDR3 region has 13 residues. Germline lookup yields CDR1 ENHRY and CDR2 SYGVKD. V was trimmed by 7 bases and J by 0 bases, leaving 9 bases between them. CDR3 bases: TGTGCCATCACCCCGGGGTACCAAGAGACCCAGTACTTC. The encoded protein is CAITPGYQETQYF.

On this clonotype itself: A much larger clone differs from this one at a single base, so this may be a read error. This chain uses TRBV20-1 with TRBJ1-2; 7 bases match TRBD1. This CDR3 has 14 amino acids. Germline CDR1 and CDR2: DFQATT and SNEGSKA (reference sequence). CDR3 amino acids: CGAEGTAEVHGYTF. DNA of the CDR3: TGCGGTGCCGAGGGGACAGCTGAAGTTCATGGCTACACCTTC.